Listed below are T cell receptor beta chains from one sample, sequenced in a study of blood T cell repertoires in COVID-19. Sequencing used immunoSEQ multiplex PCR; TCRdb keeps in-frame clones, though not all of them. Seen here are over 200,000 clones, around 80% observed once, and the top ten hold about 1.8%. The specimen sequenced was PBMCs or T cells enriched from blood (not recorded which). Every receptor here comes from a man in his sixties who had recovered from COVID-19. CDR3s include the opening cysteine and the closing phenylalanine or tryptophan. D genes are given only for firm matches. The size entry is marked missing in some rows and otherwise reads once, few, many or a size class.

TRBJ2-7,TRBD1,TRBV7-8,.,TGTGCCAGCAGCTTAGGGACAGGGGGACCCTACGAGCAGTACTTC,CASSLGTGGPYEQYF
TRBJ2-7,TRBD1,TRBV29-1,.,TGCAGCGTTGGCCCGGCAGGGGGAATTTACGAGCAGTACTTC,CSVGPAGGIYEQYF
TRBJ1-6,TRBD1,TRBV15,.,TGTGCCACCAGCAAAAAAAGGGGACAGGGGGCATCTTCACCCCTCCACTTT,CATSKKRGQGASSPLHF
TRBJ2-3,.,TRBV9,.,TGTGCCAGCAGCGTATACCGGTCGGATACGCAGTATTTT,CASSVYRSDTQYF
TRBJ1-1,TRBD1,TRBV2,.,TGTGCCAGCAGAGGGGACAGGGGCTTGAACACTGAAGCTTTCTTT,CASRGDRGLNTEAFF
TRBJ2-7,.,TRBV15,few,TGTGCCACCAGCAGGGGACAAGAATACGAGCAGTACTTC,CATSRGQEYEQYF
TRBJ2-7,TRBD1,TRBV7-6,.,TGTGCCAGCAGCTCGGTTCCGGACAGGGTAATCTACGAGCAGTACTTC,CASSSVPDRVIYEQYF
TRBJ2-2,.,TRBV11-3,.,TGTGCCAGCAGCTCGAGGACGAACACCGGGGAGCTGTTTTTT,CASSSRTNTGELFF
TRBJ2-5,.,TRBV6-5,.,TGTGCCAGCAGTTCCGGTGCGACCCAGTACTTC,CASSSGATQYF
TRBJ2-1,.,TRBV5-8,.,TGTGCCAGCAGCCAGGAGGCGGGCCGGTTCTTC,CASSQEAGRFF
TRBJ2-1,.,TRBV5-1,.,TGCGCCAGCAGCTTGGCCGGGGAACCCTACAATGAGCAGTTCTTC,CASSLAGEPYNEQFF
TRBJ1-1,.,TRBV20-1,.,TGCAGTGCTAGGGACGAGGGTGAAGCTTTCTTT,CSARDEGEAFF
TRBJ1-1,TRBD1,TRBV27,.,TGTGCCAGCAGTTTAAACAGGGGGGGGACTGAAGCTTTCTTT,CASSLNRGGTEAFF
TRBJ2-7,.,TRBV2,once,TGTGCCAGCAGCCCTGGGCGTGAGCAGTACTTC,CASSPGREQYF
TRBJ2-7,TRBD1,TRBV7-9,.,TGTGCCAGCAGCACAGCACGAAAGAGCCCGGGACAGGGGACCTACGAGCAGTACTTC,CASSTARKSPGQGTYEQYF
TRBJ2-7,TRBD2,TRBV11-2,.,TGTGCCAGCAGCTCCATGACTAGCGGGGGGGTTGAGCAGTACTTC,CASSSMTSGGVEQYF
TRBJ2-2,TRBD1,TRBV5-1,.,TGCGCCAGCTCCCCGGAAGGGGGCAGTTTCACCGGGGAGCTGTTTTTT,CASSPEGGSFTGELFF
TRBJ2-3,.,TRBV25-1,.,TGTGCCAGCAGGGGGGCCTTCCCAGATACGCAGTATTTT,CASRGAFPDTQYF
TRBJ2-2,TRBD2,TRBV19,.,TGTGCCAGTAGTATGGGTAGCGGGGGCGCGAACACCGGGGAGCTGTTTTTT,CASSMGSGGANTGELFF
TRBJ2-7,.,TRBV5-1,.,TGCGCCAGCAGCCCCAGGGGTTCCTCCTACGAGCAGTACTTC,CASSPRGSSYEQYF
TRBJ1-1,TRBD1,TRBV28,.,TGTGCCAGCAGTTTTACAGGGGGAGCTTTCTTT,CASSFTGGAFF
TRBJ1-1,.,TRBV5-1,.,TGCGCCAGCAGCCTGGGCGGCGGTGCCTCGATTCTGGATGAAGCTTTCTTT,CASSLGGGASILDEAFF
TRBJ2-1,.,TRBV29-1,.,TGCAGCGTTGAAGATGCGACAGGTTTCGACAATGAGCAGTTCTTC,CSVEDATGFDNEQFF
TRBJ2-1,TRBD2,TRBV6-4,.,TGTGCCAGCAGTGCCCTGGGACTAGCTAAGGGTGAGCAGTTCTTC,CASSALGLAKGEQFF
TRBJ2-1,.,TRBV5-1,.,TGCGCCAGCAGCTCCGGACTCTTCTCAGATAGCTCCTACAATGAGCAGTTCTTC,CASSSGLFSDSSYNEQFF
TRBJ1-2,TRBD1,TRBV19,.,TGTGCCAGTAGGAATCGACAGGGATCTGAGGCCCATGGCTACACCTTC,CASRNRQGSEAHGYTF
TRBJ2-3,.,TRBV5-1,.,TGCGCCAGCAGCTTGGTGGTTAGCGGAAACACAGATACGCAGTATTTT,CASSLVVSGNTDTQYF
TRBJ1-6,.,TRBV29-1,.,TGCAGCGTTGGGAGAGGGCCGGACTCACCCCTCCACTTT,CSVGRGPDSPLHF
TRBJ1-5,.,TRBV18,.,TGTGCCAGCTCCCAGGGTGGGGATCAGCCCCAGCATTTT,CASSQGGDQPQHF
TRBJ2-1,.,TRBV12-3/TRBV12-4,.,TGTGCCAGCAGCGGGACTAGGACAGGTGAGCAGTTCTTC,CASSGTRTGEQFF
TRBJ2-7,.,TRBV11-1,.,TGTGCCAGCAGCTCAGCGTTACAGAACTACGAGCAGTACTTC,CASSSALQNYEQYF
TRBJ1-1,TRBD1,TRBV5-8,.,TGTGCCAGCAGCTCAGCAGGGACAGACACTGAAGCTTTCTTT,CASSSAGTDTEAFF
TRBJ1-1,.,TRBV18,.,TGTGCCAGCTCACCGGGCGGCAGCAGACTAGAAGCTTTCTTT,CASSPGGSRLEAFF
TRBJ2-3,TRBD2,TRBV28,.,TGTGCCAGCAGTTTCCCGGGACTAGCGGGAGATACGCAGTATTTT,CASSFPGLAGDTQYF
TRBJ2-7,TRBD2,TRBV4-2,few,TGTGCCAGCAGCCAAGAACTAGCGCAAACCTACGAGCAGTACTTC,CASSQELAQTYEQYF
TRBJ1-1,.,TRBV7-3,.,TGTGCCAGCAGCCCTGGCCGGGGGAACACTGAAGCTTTCTTT,CASSPGRGNTEAFF
TRBJ2-5,TRBD1,TRBV24-1,.,TGTGCCACCAGTGAGCAGGGGGTTCCACAAGAGACCCAGTACTTC,CATSEQGVPQETQYF
TRBJ1-2,TRBD1,TRBV5-6,.,TGTGCCAGCAGCGTTCGGTACAGGGGTTTGCATGGCTACACCTTC,CASSVRYRGLHGYTF
TRBJ1-1,TRBD1,TRBV6-8,.,TGTGCCAGCAGTCCCCGGACAGGGCAGGACACTGAAGCTTTCTTT,CASSPRTGQDTEAFF
TRBJ2-3,.,TRBV4-3,once,TGCGCCAGCAGCCAAGATACAGGGCGGACAGATACGCAGTATTTT,CASSQDTGRTDTQYF
TRBJ2-7,.,TRBV5-4,.,TGTGCCAGCAGCTTGGACGTCAGGCCACACTACGAGCAGTACTTC,CASSLDVRPHYEQYF
TRBJ1-2,TRBD1,TRBV5-1,.,TGCGCCAGCCGACCGGGACAGGGGCGCAATCTCTATGGCTACACCTTC,CASRPGQGRNLYGYTF
TRBJ1-2,.,TRBV21-1,.,TGTGCCAGCAGCAATAACAGGGGTGATGGCTACACCTTC,CASSNNRGDGYTF
TRBJ1-1,.,TRBV9,.,TGTGCCAGCAGCGTAGCTACAGGCGACGAAGCTTTCTTT,CASSVATGDEAFF
TRBJ1-1,TRBD1,TRBV6-2/TRBV6-3,.,TGTGCCAGCAGTACGGACAGGACGACTGAAGCTTTCTTT,CASSTDRTTEAFF
TRBJ1-1,TRBD1,TRBV19,.,TGTGCCAGTAGTTTGCTGGGACAGTTGAACACTGAAGCTTTCTTT,CASSLLGQLNTEAFF
TRBJ1-2,.,TRBV18,.,TGTGCCAGCTCACCCCAAGGACAGACGAACTATGGCTACACCTTC,CASSPQGQTNYGYTF
TRBJ2-1,TRBD2,TRBV7-7,.,TGTGCTAGCAGCCGGACTAGCGGGTCCTACAATGAGCAGTTCTTC,CASSRTSGSYNEQFF
TRBJ1-2,.,TRBV7-9,.,TGTGCCAGCAGCCCCAGGGTAGCTAACTATGGCTACACCTTC,CASSPRVANYGYTF
TRBJ1-6,.,TRBV21-1,.,TGTGCCAGCAGCAAAGAGAGGCGGGGCTCCGACTCCTATAATTCACCCCTCCACTTT,CASSKERRGSDSYNSPLHF
TRBJ2-1,.,TRBV12-3/TRBV12-4,.,TGTGCCAGCAGTTCTCAGCGGGAGCAGTTCTTC,CASSSQREQFF